This T cell receptor (beta chain) was documented in a study of T-cell reconstitution after alpha-beta-depleted transplantation in children. The V gene's germline CDR1 is MNHEY and CDR2 SVGEGT. This CDR3 spans 11 amino acids. V was cut by 7 bases and J by 8 bases, with 8 bases left in between. This clonotype was counted a few times. Its antigen is unknown. Study-level points and caveats: Several hundred expanded graft clones reportedly were the source of alpha-beta T cells about two months after transplant. For some patients, TCRbeta diversity was high at day 60 because of recipient T cells and thymic progenitors that survived. T-cell numbers and diversity, one year after transplant, stemmed largely from T cells that were newly produced.

This sample's TCRbeta library carried unique molecular identifier barcodes. Using its own MiXCR run on the PCR reads, TCRdb lists one record per CDR3 protein. The table includes more than 200,000 distinct CDR3 sequences, 20% to 30% detected once. The TCR was taken from a female patient between 2 and 15 years old who had a stem cell transplant for congenital amegakaryocytic thrombocytopenia, so the T cells may come from the graft donor. Sequenced material: PBMCs, mostly from graft donor cells, taken 360 days after TCRalphabeta/CD19-depleted stem cell transplant. The V call is TRBV6-2 or TRBV6-3, the J call TRBJ2-2; perhaps TRBD1 as D (5 bases). The CDR3 DNA follows: TGTGCCAGCACCCAGGGAGGGGAGCTGTTTTTT. It yields the protein CASTQGGELFF.